These T cell receptor beta chains were read from a single sample in a study of blood T cell repertoires in COVID-19. Assay: immunoSEQ multiplex PCR; the TCRdb copy retains only in-frame clones and omits some. The sample holds almost 400,000 clones, over 75% seen once. The sample consisted of peripheral blood. Every receptor here comes from a woman aged 55-69 years with COVID-19, enrolled during active disease. CDR3s include the opening cysteine and the closing phenylalanine or tryptophan. D genes are given only for firm matches. Not all rows give a size; the values are once, few, many and, for expanded clones, a class.

D gene | clone size | J gene | V gene | CDR3 DNA | CDR3 protein
- | - | TRBJ1-2 | TRBV19 | TGTGCCAGTAGTATAACCAGGCCTAACTATGGCTACACCTTC | CASSITRPNYGYTF
- | - | TRBJ1-2 | TRBV5-5 | TGTGCCAGCAGCTTACAGGTATTACCTAACTATGGCTACACCTTC | CASSLQVLPNYGYTF
- | - | TRBJ2-3 | TRBV11-2 | TGTGCCAGCACCCGCCGGAGCGGGAGCACAGATACGCAGTATTTT | CASTRRSGSTDTQYF
TRBD2 | once | TRBJ2-2 | TRBV7-3 | TGTGCCAGCAGCCGACGGGGTGGTAGCGGGGGGGCCGCGACCGGGGAGCTGTTTTTT | CASSRRGGSGGAATGELFF
- | - | TRBJ1-6 | TRBV5-6 | TGTGCCAGCAGCCTCCGGGGGGGCTCATCACCCCTCCACTTT | CASSLRGGSSPLHF
- | - | TRBJ1-2 | TRBV2 | TGTGCCAGCGCCGACAGCCCCAAGATCCCCTATGGCTACACCTTC | CASADSPKIPYGYTF
- | - | TRBJ2-1 | TRBV2 | TGTGCCAGCAGTGGGACAGTCTACAATGAGCAGTTCTTC | CASSGTVYNEQFF
- | - | TRBJ1-4 | TRBV5-1 | TGCGCCAGCAGCTCGGACAGCACTAATGAAAAACTGTTTTTT | CASSSDSTNEKLFF
TRBD2 | - | TRBJ2-5 | TRBV6-4 | TGTGCCAGCGCACCGAACCGGGGGGTCGCAGAGACCCAGTACTTC | CASAPNRGVAETQYF
TRBD2 | - | TRBJ2-1 | TRBV3-1/TRBV3-2 | TGTGCCAGCAGCCTAAGGACTAGCAAAAATGAGCAGTTCTTC | CASSLRTSKNEQFF
- | - | TRBJ1-6 | TRBV9 | TGTGCCAGCAGCGCCACGGGGGGTGGGGCGCCCCTCCACTTT | CASSATGGGAPLHF
- | - | TRBJ2-3 | TRBV6-5 | TGTGCCAGCAGTTACGCGGCAGATACGCAGTATTTT | CASSYAADTQYF
TRBD1 | - | TRBJ1-1 | TRBV15 | TGTGCCACCAGCAGGGGCACAGGGGGATTCCGGGTCACTGAAGCTTTCTTT | CATSRGTGGFRVTEAFF
TRBD1 | - | TRBJ2-2 | TRBV2 | TGTGCCAGCAAGGGGACAGACACCGGGGAGCTGTTTTTT | CASKGTDTGELFF
- | - | TRBJ1-2 | TRBV6-2/TRBV6-3 | TGTGCCAGCAGTTACTCCCAGGGGATCGGCTATGGCTACACCTTC | CASSYSQGIGYGYTF
- | - | TRBJ2-1 | TRBV4-1 | TGCGCCAGCAGCCAAGAAAGGTGGGCTGGCGATGAGCAGTTCTTC | CASSQERWAGDEQFF
- | - | TRBJ1-2 | TRBV7-9 | TGTGCCAGCAGCTTAGCAGGGGCGCATTCAGGAAACTATGGCTACACCTTC | CASSLAGAHSGNYGYTF
- | - | TRBJ1-2 | TRBV5-5 | TGTGCCAGCAGCTTGACGGGGATTAACTATGGCTACACCTTC | CASSLTGINYGYTF
- | - | TRBJ1-2 | TRBV10-2 | TGCGCCAGCAGTGAGGGAGATTATGGCTACACCTTC | CASSEGDYGYTF
- | once | TRBJ1-5 | TRBV5-1 | TGCGCCAGCAGCCCTGGAGTGGGTATTAATCAGCCCCAGCATTTT | CASSPGVGINQPQHF
- | - | TRBJ1-1 | TRBV27 | TGTGCCAGCAGCGATCCGGGTCACAGGGTAGAGTTCTTT | CASSDPGHRVEFF
- | - | TRBJ1-4 | TRBV6-1 | TGTGCCAGCAGTGATGAAGGGAGGAAAGAGGATTTT | CASSDEGRKEDF
- | - | TRBJ2-3 | TRBV5-1 | TGCGCCAGCAGCTTGGACGGGACACCTAGCACAGATACGCAGTATTTT | CASSLDGTPSTDTQYF
- | - | TRBJ2-2 | TRBV1 | TGCACCAGCAGCCGCCCACCCGGGACAGGGGGCCCGAACACCGGGGAGCTGTTTTTT | CTSSRPPGTGGPNTGELFF
TRBD1 | - | TRBJ2-1 | TRBV7-2 | TGTGCCAGCAGCCTGGGACAGGCAATTAGTTTTGAGCAGTTCTTC | CASSLGQAISFEQFF
TRBD1 | - | TRBJ2-3 | TRBV5-1 | TGCGCCAGCAGCTCGGTATACAGGGGATACACAGATACGCAGTATTTT | CASSSVYRGYTDTQYF
- | - | TRBJ2-3 | TRBV5-1 | TGCGCCAGCAGCCCCGACGCCGTGGGTGGGCGGGGGCCGGTAGATACGCAGTATTTT | CASSPDAVGGRGPVDTQYF
TRBD1 | few | TRBJ2-2 | TRBV5-6 | TGTGCCAGCAGCTTGTACAGGGGCCCTTTGAGCACCGGGGAGCTGTTTTTT | CASSLYRGPLSTGELFF
- | - | TRBJ1-4 | TRBV12-3/TRBV12-4 | TGTGCCAGCAGTTTCCCCTTTAATGAAAAACTGTTTTTT | CASSFPFNEKLFF
- | - | TRBJ2-7 | TRBV5-1 | TGCGCCAGCAGCTTGTCCAGCTACGAGCAGTACTTC | CASSLSSYEQYF
TRBD1 | - | TRBJ2-3 | TRBV7-3 | TGTGCCAGCAGCTTATGGGCCGGGACAGGGGCAGATACGCAGTATTTT | CASSLWAGTGADTQYF
TRBD1 | - | TRBJ2-5 | TRBV5-1 | TGCGCCAGCAGCTTGGACAACCGGGACAGGGGAGAGACCCAGTACTTC | CASSLDNRDRGETQYF